This entry features one T cell receptor beta chain sequence. The sample comes from a study of blood T cell repertoires in COVID-19. Some clones are missing from TCRdb's copy, which holds only in-frame ones; the method was immunoSEQ multiplex PCR. The repertoire holds tens of thousands of clones, 82% seen once, with approximately 7.7% in the top ten. This receptor was taken from an elderly woman with acute or convalescent COVID-19. The sample consisted of peripheral blood.

The CDR3 loop reads CASRSRGGAQETQYF. CDR3 nucleotides: TGTGCCAGCAGATCCCGGGGGGGGGCACAAGAGACCCAGTACTTC. V is TRBV5-5 and J is TRBJ2-5; 8 bases are shared with TRBD2. Germline values: CDR1 SGHKS, CDR2 YYEKEE (reference sequence). With V trimmed by 5 bases and J by 2 bases, 8 bases remained unmatched. The CDR3 contains 15 residues.